Following are 20 T cell receptor beta chains from one sample sequenced in a study of blood T cell repertoires in COVID-19. The table came from immunoSEQ multiplex PCR; TCRdb's copy has only in-frame clones and leaves some out. The data contain 150,000 to 200,000 clones, about 89% of them singletons. Sequenced input: peripheral blood. The receptors originated from an older man with acute or convalescent COVID-19.

The V gene is TRBV5-8, the J gene TRBJ2-6, with 10 positions matching TRBD1. Germline assignment: CDR1 SGHTS and CDR2 YDEGEE. The V gene end was trimmed by 7 bases and the J gene end by 4 bases; junction bases not matched to a gene: 8. The CDR3 is made up of 16 amino acids. CDR3 amino acids: CASAETGGAGANVLTF. The DNA of the CDR3 is TGTGCCAGCGCGGAGACAGGGGGCGCCGGGGCCAACGTCCTGACTTTC.

The rearrangement uses TRBV5-1 and TRBJ1-4; 10 nucleotides align to TRBD1. J was trimmed by 7 bases and V by 3 bases; bases with no gene match: 6. The germline CDR1 and CDR2 sequences are SGHRS and YFSETQ. The CDR3 runs to 15 residues. The CDR3 DNA sequence: TGCGCCAGCAGCTGGGAGGGGGACAGGGGTGAAAAACTGTTTTTT. As protein: CASSWEGDRGEKLFF.

The chain uses TRBV6-5 and TRBJ1-2; tentative D call: TRBD1 (6 bases). This CDR3 comprises 14 residues. Germline V gives CDR1 MNHEY, CDR2 SVGAGI. V was shortened by 6 bases and J by 8 bases, with 19 bases between the two germline ends. CDR3 amino acids: CASSLDSFEGGYTF. DNA of the CDR3: TGTGCCAGCAGCTTGGACAGTTTTGAGGGAGGCTACACCTTC.

This chain links TRBV5-1 with TRBJ2-7, with TRBD2 identical over 14 bases. Looked up from germline, CDR1 is SGHRS and CDR2 is YFSETQ. The CDR3 is 15 amino acids. V dropped 4 bases and J dropped 5; count of bases not matched to a gene: 5. The CDR3 region is CASSPGTSGRDEQYF. CDR3 bases: TGCGCCAGCAGCCCCGGGACTAGCGGGAGAGACGAGCAGTACTTC. The whole variable domain, filled in from reference TRBV5-1 and TRBJ2-7, reads KAGVTQTPRYLIKTRGQQVTLSCSPISGHRSVSWYQQTPGQGLQFLFEYFSETQRNKGNFPGRFSGRQFSNSRSEMNVSTLELGDSALYLCASSPGTSGRDEQYFGPGTRLTVT.

The rearrangement joins TRBV6-6 to TRBJ2-5; TRBD2 matches at 10 bases. The CDR3 covers 16 residues. J was trimmed by 4 bases and V by 4 bases; bases with no gene match: 9. CDR1 MNHNY and CDR2 SVGAGI come from the germline V gene (reference sequence). In DNA, the CDR3 is TGTGCCAGCAGTTCCACCCCGGGACTAGCGCCAGAGACCCAGTACTTC. It translates to CASSSTPGLAPETQYF.

This chain joins TRBV18 and TRBJ2-6, with D perhaps matching TRBD1 (5 bases). Germline V CDR1 and CDR2: KGHSH, LQKENI. The CDR3 has 16 residues. V was pared by 5 bases and J by 2 bases, with 13 bases between. CDR3: CASSSKGWTGANVLTF. The CDR3 DNA reads as TGTGCCAGCTCATCGAAGGGGTGGACTGGGGCCAACGTCCTGACTTTC.

The chain has TRBV10-1 and TRBJ2-3; 8 bases agree with TRBD1. The germline gives CDR1 WNHNN, CDR2 SYGVQD (reference sequence). V lost 0 bases to trimming and J lost 9 bases; unmatched junction nucleotides: 5. The CDR3 has 14 amino acids. This CDR3 is CASSESDRAGTQYF. The DNA for the CDR3 is TGCGCCAGCAGTGAGTCGGACAGGGCAGGAACGCAGTATTTT.

This rearrangement joins TRBV13 to TRBJ2-7; a possible D gene is TRBD1 (5 bases). Germline CDR1 reads PRHDT; CDR2 reads FYEKMQ (reference sequence). This CDR3 contains 15 residues. V was trimmed by 1 base and J by 5 bases, leaving 15 bases between them. The CDR3 DNA follows: TGTGCCAGCAGCTTAGAACGGACAATACCGGACGAGCAGTACTTC. Residues: CASSLERTIPDEQYF.

V is TRBV10-2 and J is TRBJ1-1, with 8 bases aligning to TRBD1. Germline CDR1 WSHSY, CDR2 SAAADI. Trimming cost V 8 bases and J 3 bases; bases outside gene matches: 5. The CDR3 covers 13 residues. Written as DNA, the CDR3 is TGCGCCAGCTCCCGGGACAGGTACACTGAAGCTTTCTTT. This codes for CASSRDRYTEAFF.

This chain connects TRBV7-3 to TRBJ2-1; perhaps TRBD1 as D (5 bases). Looked up from germline, CDR1 is SGHTA and CDR2 is FQGTGA. V lost 8 bases to trimming and J lost 6 bases, with 14 bases between them. The CDR3 consists of 13 residues. CDR3 sequence reads: CASGARQGNEQFF. For the CDR3, the DNA is TGTGCCAGCGGGGCGCGCCAGGGCAATGAGCAGTTCTTC.

The chain joins TRBV7-9 to TRBJ1-1, with D hard to call. Germline V gives CDR1 SEHNR, CDR2 FQNEAQ (reference sequence). This CDR3 is 12 amino acids long. V gave up 3 bases and J gave up 5 bases, with 7 bases separating them. The CDR3 coding sequence is TGTGCCAGCAGCTTCGTACTTACTGAAGCTTTCTTT. It specifies CASSFVLTEAFF.

This clone was detected only once. The chain recombines TRBV3-1 (or the pseudogene TRBV3-2) with TRBJ1-2; 9 bases fit TRBD1. The CDR3 is 14 residues long. CDR1 is LGHDT, CDR2 YNNKEL, per germline (reference sequence). V was clipped by 5 bases and J by 3 bases; unmatched bases: 4. DNA for the CDR3: TGTGCCAGCAGCGCCCGGGACAGGGACTATGGCTACACCTTC. Amino acid sequence: CASSARDRDYGYTF.

J is TRBJ1-5 and V is TRBV10-2, with TRBD1 identical over 7 bases. Looked up from germline, CDR1 is WSHSY and CDR2 is SAAADI. The CDR3 runs 14 residues. V was pared by 10 bases and J by 2 bases, with 8 bases of the junction left unmatched. CDR3 sequence (DNA): TGCGCCACCCGACAGGGTTGGGGCAATCAGCCCCAGCATTTT. Encoded protein: CATRQGWGNQPQHF.

The chain links TRBV20-1 to TRBJ1-2; D gene uncertain. The germline CDR1 and CDR2 sequences are DFQATT and SNEGSKA (reference sequence). The V gene lost 8 bases and the J gene lost 5 bases, with 12 bases spanning the gap. The CDR3 has 11 residues. CDR3 residues: CSHGSGYGYTF. The CDR3 coding sequence is TGCAGTCACGGTTCGGGGTATGGCTACACCTTC.

V gene TRBV5-1 combines with J gene TRBJ1-1, with TRBD1 matching over 7 bases. Looked up from germline, CDR1 is SGHRS and CDR2 is YFSETQ. The CDR3 totals 16 residues. V shed 5 bases and J 3 bases; nucleotides not matched to a gene: 13. CDR3: CASSLLSPGGDTEAFF. In DNA form, the CDR3 reads TGCGCCAGCAGTTTGTTATCCCCAGGGGGTGACACTGAAGCTTTCTTT.

J is TRBJ1-2 and V is TRBV4-2; no firm D call. CDR1 and CDR2 from the germline V gene are LGHNA and YNFKEQ. This CDR3 is built from 14 residues. The germline V and J ends were trimmed by 0 bases and 4 bases, with 9 bases remaining between them. Written as DNA, the CDR3 is TGTGCCAGCAGCCAAGATCTCCGTCTCTATGGCTACACCTTC. This codes for CASSQDLRLYGYTF.

The rearrangement joins TRBV7-9 to TRBJ2-1, with D possibly TRBD1 on 5 matching bases. Trimming took off 1 base at V and 8 bases at J, with 9 bases between the two ends. The CDR3 is 13 residues long. CDR1 and CDR2 (germline): SEHNR, FQNEAQ (reference sequence). DNA for the CDR3: TGTGCCAGCAGCTTAGGCAGGGCTGATGAGCAGTTCTTC. This gives the protein CASSLGRADEQFF.

This sequence joins TRBV9 and TRBJ2-3; 7 bases fit TRBD2. The CDR3 runs to 16 residues. CDR1 and CDR2 (germline): SGDLS, YYNGEE. V lost 3 bases and J lost 0; bases outside the gene matches: 7. The CDR3, as DNA: TGTGCCAGCAGCGAGAGCGGGGCTTTTAGCACAGATACGCAGTATTTT. This sequence encodes CASSESGAFSTDTQYF.

This clone has just a few counts. V is TRBV7-8 and J is TRBJ1-5; 7 bases agree with TRBD1. The CDR3 covers 18 residues. Per germline, CDR1 SGHVS and CDR2 FQNEAQ. Losses at the gene ends were 5 bases for V and 0 bases for J; bases not matched to a gene: 13. CDR3 in amino acids: CASSPRALTGNSNQPQHF. In DNA form, the CDR3 reads TGTGCCAGCAGCCCCAGGGCCCTGACAGGGAATAGCAATCAGCCCCAGCATTTT.

The chain has TRBV4-3 and TRBJ2-1; 11 bases agree with TRBD2. The J segment lost 10 bases and the V segment lost 0 bases, leaving 8 bases of the junction unmatched. This CDR3 spans 16 amino acids. Germline assignment: CDR1 LGHNA and CDR2 YSLEER. The CDR3 nucleotides read TGCGCCAGCAGCCAAGATACCCTAGCGGGGGGCACGGAGCAGTTCTTC. This codes for CASSQDTLAGGTEQFF.